This T cell receptor beta chain was recovered during a study of vaccination effects on CD4 cells after COVID-19. Profiled with immunoSEQ multiplex PCR; TCRdb holds only in-frame clones, not every one. The sample carries roughly 46,000 clones, about four fifths recorded once. Ahead of sequencing, the ViraFEST assay grew antigen-specific CD4+ T cells using viral peptide pools. Once cultured for approximately ten days, the cells underwent separation to obtain CD4+ T cells. Each participant was given two doses of one vaccine (BNT162b2 or mRNA-1273). The CDR3 has 13 residues. Germline V gene data show CDR1 as LNHDA and CDR2 as SQIVND (reference sequence). V lost 6 bases to trimming and J lost 0 bases, with 6 bases between them. In its sample, this clone was seen a few times. Antigen: not known. Other DNA sequences in this specimen translate into the identical CDR3.

The material sequenced was CD4+ T cells from PBMCs cultured with HCoV-OC43 spike peptides, taken after COVID-19 vaccination. Subset given: HCoV-OC43 spike overlapping peptide pool stimulation. This TCR came from a human donor who received a COVID-19 vaccine. The V call is TRBV19, the J call TRBJ1-5, with no clear D. CDR3 in amino acids: CASSPYSNQPQHF. Written as DNA, the CDR3 is TGTGCCAGTAGCCCGTATAGCAATCAGCCCCAGCATTTT.